This record covers a single TCR beta chain. The source of the sample is a study of blood T cell repertoires in COVID-19. At the level of the study: There were acute and convalescent COVID-19 samples, and they came from the United States, Italy and Spain.

Authors' data handling: Amplification with reference gene primers provided the estimates of nucleated cell counts. Sequenced by immunoSEQ multiplex PCR; TCRdb stores in-frame clones only, minus some. The V and J calls and clone size come from that table; D and trimming were worked out from the DNA. Here the sample spans about 170,000 clones, roughly 91% being singletons. Sequencing was carried out using peripheral blood. The receptor comes from a man in his forties or fifties who had recovered from COVID-19.

The DNA of the CDR3 is TGTGCCAGCTCACGCATGGTAGGGGTACTTCTCGGGCAAGAGACCCAGTACTTC. Translation: CASSRMVGVLLGQETQYF. The J gene is TRBJ2-5, the V gene TRBV18; a weak D match, TRBD1 (5 bases). V was clipped by 4 bases and J by 2 bases, with 23 bases between them. The germline CDR1 and CDR2 sequences are KGHSH and LQKENI. This CDR3 has 18 amino acids.